Listed here are 18 T cell receptor beta chains from one sample, sequenced in a study of T cells in Graves' hyperthyroidism and ophthalmopathy (dated by TCRdb to the late 2010s). Receptor libraries were prepared by multiplex PCR. The data were produced on an Illumina HiSeq 2000. TCR beta CDR3 regions were amplified from RNA transcripts. For the first round of RT-PCR on the TCR CDR3, the HTBI primer set was used together with the Qiagen OneStep RT-PCR kit. TCRdb reprocessing: public reads trimmed at Q25 with fastp, clones called with MiXCR, in-frame beta chains kept. When rows share a CDR3 protein, they turn into one entry using the most common DNA and genes. The sample includes 500,000 to 650,000 distinct CDR3 sequences, with 13% to 15% observed a single time. The leading ten clones occupy under 15% of the sample. Material for sequencing was blood. The receptors come from a woman between 45 and 65 years old with Graves' ophthalmopathy.

This clonotype has a handful of counts. The chain combines TRBV7-8 with TRBJ2-6; possible D gene TRBD1, 6 bases. Per germline, CDR1 SGHVS and CDR2 FQNEAQ. The CDR3 is 19 residues long. V gave up 2 bases and J gave up 0 bases, with 17 bases separating them. The DNA for the CDR3 is TGTGCCAGCAGCTTATTGGGCAGGGGCTCAAGCTCTGGGGCCAACGTCCTGACTTTC. It is translated as CASSLLGRGSSSGANVLTF.

The table lists this clonotype with many counts. The rearrangement uses TRBV11-3 and TRBJ2-5; 10 bases are shared with TRBD2. CDR1 and CDR2 (germline): SGHNT, YENEEA. The CDR3 runs to 17 residues. Trimming took 1 base from V and 0 from J; bases not matched to a gene: 5. CDR3 nucleotides: TGTGCCAGCAGCTTAGTCCCTAGCGGGAGAAACCAAGAGACCCAGTACTTC. It encodes CASSLVPSGRNQETQYF.

V gene TRBV20-1 combines with J gene TRBJ2-2; TRBD1 matches at 11 bases. From germline, CDR1 is DFQATT and CDR2 SNEGSKA (reference sequence). The CDR3 spans 14 residues. J gave up 5 bases and V 6 bases, and 5 bases lay outside the gene matches. The CDR3 coding sequence is TGCAGTGCAAGGGGACAGGGGGGAACCGGGGAGCTGTTTTTT. Residues: CSARGQGGTGELFF.

This clonotype came up many times. The chain links TRBV6-2 or TRBV6-3 to TRBJ2-1; either TRBD1 or TRBD2 may supply D (5 bases each). V lost 5 bases, J lost 9 bases, and 17 bases lay in between. Germline V gene data show CDR1 as MNHEY and CDR2 as SVGEGT. This CDR3 contains 14 residues. CDR3 amino acids: CASSPQGPHTEQFF. The CDR3 DNA reads as TGTGCCAGCAGTCCCCAGGGACCACACACTGAGCAGTTCTTC.

This clonotype was counted many times. The V gene is TRBV20-1, the J gene TRBJ1-4; no reliable D call. The CDR3 spans 14 residues. V was cut by 0 bases and J by 5 bases, with 10 bases left in between. Germline V gene sequence: CDR1 DFQATT, CDR2 SNEGSKA (reference sequence). CDR3 nucleotide sequence: TGCAGTGCTAGAGAAGCAGGAGTAAATGAAAAACTGTTTTTT. Translating gives CSAREAGVNEKLFF.

V gene TRBV24-1 combines with J gene TRBJ1-4; 8 nucleotides line up with TRBD1. This CDR3 spans 15 amino acids. J lost 5 bases, V lost 4 bases, and 5 bases had no gene match. Germline V lookup: CDR1 KGHDR, CDR2 SFDVKD. The CDR3 loop is CATSDPGTGNEKLFF. The CDR3 nucleotides are TGTGCCACCAGTGACCCTGGGACAGGAAATGAAAAACTGTTTTTT.

This chain connects TRBV9 to TRBJ2-1, with D perhaps TRBD2 (6 bases). The V gene lost 4 bases and the J gene lost 5 bases, with 13 bases spanning the gap. The length of the CDR3 is 14 residues. Germline values: CDR1 SGDLS, CDR2 YYNGEE. CDR3 in DNA: TGTGCCAGCAGCCAGAGCGGGCGGGACAATGAGCAGTTCTTC. Its translation is CASSQSGRDNEQFF.

This clonotype was seen a few times. The rearrangement joins TRBV12-3 or TRBV12-4 to TRBJ2-1; no clear D gene. V was shortened by 7 bases and J by 7 bases, with 11 bases between the two germline ends. CDR3 length: 12 amino acids. The CDR3 is CASIRSLNEQFF. CDR3 DNA sequence: TGTGCCAGCATCAGATCGTTGAATGAGCAGTTCTTC.

The chain combines TRBV7-2 with TRBJ2-3; 11 positions match TRBD2. V was pared by 3 bases and J by 5 bases, with 4 bases of the junction left unmatched. CDR1 and CDR2 from the germline V gene are SGHTA and FQGNSA. This CDR3 has 15 amino acids. The CDR3 sequence is CASSLTSGAQDTQYF. CDR3 nucleotide sequence: TGTGCCAGCAGCTTGACTAGCGGGGCGCAAGATACGCAGTATTTT.

This clonotype was seen at least ten times. The chain has TRBV20-1 and TRBJ2-7; D is possibly TRBD1 (5 bases). Germline loops: CDR1 DFQATT, CDR2 SNEGSKA (reference sequence). The CDR3 runs 11 residues. V lost 6 bases and J 4 bases, leaving 10 bases between the germline ends. CDR3 amino acids: CSANQGYEQYF. The CDR3 DNA reads TGCAGTGCGAATCAGGGATACGAGCAGTACTTC.

This clonotype appeared many times. This chain uses TRBV7-2 with TRBJ2-4; TRBD2 matches at 12 bases. The length of the CDR3 is 17 residues. Germline CDR1 and CDR2: SGHTA and FQGNSA. J gave up 8 bases and V 5 bases, and 13 bases lay outside the gene matches. As DNA, the CDR3 is TGTGCCAGCAGCGCGTCTAGCGGGAGGGCATTAGGGCACATTCAGTACTTC. Protein product: CASSASSGRALGHIQYF.

This chain joins TRBV29-1 and TRBJ2-5; D not certain. This CDR3 is built from 12 residues. CDR1 and CDR2 from the germline V gene are SQVTM and ANQGSEA. The ends were cut back, 7 bases at V and 1 base at J, with 10 bases in the middle. For the CDR3, the DNA is TGCAGCGCTGTTTATCCCCAAGAGACCCAGTACTTC. Protein product: CSAVYPQETQYF.

This clonotype has just a few counts. The chain recombines TRBV30 with TRBJ2-1; D is uncertain. Germline V gene data show CDR1 as GTSNPN and CDR2 as SVGIG (reference sequence). CDR3 length: 15 amino acids. The ends were cut back, 2 bases at V and 8 bases at J, with 19 bases in the middle. The CDR3 is CAWSSGRSGRHEQFF. The CDR3 nucleotides read TGTGCCTGGAGTTCCGGGCGATCGGGCCGTCATGAGCAGTTCTTC.

This clonotype was observed a few times. The rearrangement uses TRBV12-3 or TRBV12-4 and TRBJ2-7, with TRBD1 matching over 8 bases. CDR3 length equals 15 residues. J was trimmed by 3 bases and V by 5 bases; bases with no gene match: 9. CDR3 DNA sequence: TGTGCCAGCAGTCGGGACAGGACGGGAATCTACGAGCAGTACTTC. It translates to CASSRDRTGIYEQYF.

The CDR3 bases are TGCGCCAGCAGCTTGGCGAGTAGCGGGACGACCGGGGAGCTGTTTTTT. Its protein is CASSLASSGTTGELFF. The chain couples TRBV5-1 to TRBJ2-2; 8 bases agree with TRBD2. The trim removed 0 bases at V and 5 bases at J, leaving 6 bases unmatched. The CDR3 loop spans 16 amino acids. CDR1 SGHRS and CDR2 YFSETQ come from the germline V gene.

The chain joins TRBV12-5 to TRBJ2-2, with D hard to call. Per germline, CDR1 LGHNT and CDR2 FRNRAP. Trimming took off 3 bases at V and 1 base at J, with 9 bases between the two ends. CDR3 length: 15 amino acids. CDR3 in amino acids: CASGFGRKNTGELFF. The CDR3 DNA sequence: TGTGCTAGTGGTTTCGGACGGAAGAACACCGGGGAGCTGTTTTTT. Combining the CDR3 with reference TRBV12-5 and TRBJ2-2 gives the whole variable domain DARVTQTPRHKVTEMGQEVTMRCQPILGHNTVFWYRQTMMQGLELLAYFRNRAPLDDSGMPKDRFSAEMPDATLATLKIQPSEPRDSAVYFCASGFGRKNTGELFFGEGSRLTVL.

V gene TRBV20-1 combines with J gene TRBJ2-7; D may correspond to TRBD1 or TRBD2 (5 bases each). This CDR3 has 13 amino acids. Between the trimmed V and J ends, which lost 6 bases and 6 bases, there was a span of 18 bases. Germline V gene lookup returns CDR1 DFQATT and CDR2 SNEGSKA (reference sequence). The DNA of the CDR3 is TGCAGTGCCAGCAGGACTTATCAGGGCGAGCAGTACTTC. Protein product: CSASRTYQGEQYF.

This clonotype has ten or more counts. The chain has TRBV2 and TRBJ2-4, with TRBD1 matching over 10 bases. The CDR3 consists of 16 residues. Germline-derived CDR1 and CDR2 are SNHLY and FYNNEI. Unmatched junction bases numbered 7, after V lost 6 bases and J lost 2 bases. The CDR3, as DNA: TGTGCCAGCAGATACGGACAGGGGGTGTCCAAAAACATTCAGTACTTC. Translated: CASRYGQGVSKNIQYF.